This passage covers 32 T cell receptor beta chains from one sample sequenced in a study of response to subunit inactivated influenza vaccine. Using its own MiXCR run on the RT-PCR reads, TCRdb lists one record per CDR3 protein. The sample yields 500,000 to 650,000 distinct CDR3 sequences, under 9% seen once. This specimen was PBMCs from blood, taken less than 30 months after vaccination. These TCRs come from a man between 50 and 69 years old who received an inactivated influenza vaccine.

This clonotype was seen a handful of times. V gene TRBV20-1 combines with J gene TRBJ2-1; D uncertain. The germline CDR1 and CDR2 sequences are DFQATT and SNEGSKA (reference sequence). The CDR3 runs 13 residues. The ends were cut back, 0 bases at V and 10 bases at J, with 13 bases in the middle. Here the CDR3 DNA reads TGCAGTGCTAGAGAGCTCGGAGAGAACGAGCAGTTCTTC. Encoded protein: CSARELGENEQFF.

This clonotype turned up a few times. The chain uses TRBV7-8 and TRBJ2-7; D remains ambiguous. CDR1 is SGHVS and CDR2 is FQNEAQ in the germline V gene. This CDR3 is 14 amino acids long. The V end was cut by 5 bases, the J end by 3 bases, with 14 bases between. DNA of the CDR3: TGTGCCAGCAGCCCTTTTGACAACCGCTACGAGCAGTACTTC. Its translation: CASSPFDNRYEQYF.

The chain has TRBV3-1 and TRBJ2-1; tentative D call: TRBD2 (7 bases). Per germline, CDR1 LGHDT and CDR2 YNNKEL (reference sequence). V was pared by 1 base and J by 15 bases, with 13 bases between. The CDR3 sequence is 12 residues long. As DNA, the CDR3 is TGTGCCAGCAGCCAAGGGGAGGGGGTGCCGTTCTTC. Its protein is CASSQGEGVPFF.

This clonotype was recorded at least ten times. The rearrangement joins TRBV5-6 to TRBJ2-1; 11 bases map to TRBD2. There are 15 residues in the CDR3. Germline-derived CDR1 and CDR2 are SGHDT and YYEEEE. Unmatched junction bases numbered 3, after V lost 2 bases and J lost 5 bases. Written as DNA, the CDR3 is TGTGCCAGCAGCTTCGGGACTAGCGGTAACAATGAGCAGTTCTTC. Encoded protein: CASSFGTSGNNEQFF.

The genes are TRBV7-9 and TRBJ2-2; no firm D call. Germline-derived CDR1 and CDR2 are SEHNR and FQNEAQ (reference sequence). The CDR3 sequence is 15 residues long. The germline V and J ends were trimmed by 2 bases and 1 base, with 8 bases remaining between them. The CDR3, as DNA: TGTGCCAGCAGCTTAAGGTCCGGGAACACCGGGGAGCTGTTTTTT. It translates to CASSLRSGNTGELFF.

The chain uses TRBV12-3 or TRBV12-4 and TRBJ1-5; D gene unclear. The CDR3 runs 14 residues. V shed 0 bases and J shed 9 bases, with 12 bases lying between them. Here the CDR3 reads CASSLAISDGPQHF. CDR3 DNA sequence: TGTGCCAGCAGTTTAGCGATTTCTGACGGGCCCCAGCATTTT.

This clonotype was counted ten times or more. The chain carries TRBV5-1 and TRBJ2-7; tentatively, D is TRBD1 or TRBD2 (6 bases each). The V end was cut by 4 bases, the J end by 3 bases, with 20 bases between. From germline, CDR1 is SGHRS and CDR2 YFSETQ. This CDR3 contains 16 residues. The CDR3 region has the DNA TGCGCCAGCAGCCGAGGAGGGCAGGGGCGGATCTACGAGCAGTACTTC. Translated: CASSRGGQGRIYEQYF.

This clonotype was found many times. This rearrangement joins TRBV25-1 to TRBJ1-1; no firm D call. This CDR3 has 15 residues. Trimming removed 1 base from V and 0 bases from J, with 9 bases in between. Germline V gene sequence: CDR1 MGHDK, CDR2 SYGVNS. The CDR3 spells CASSEFAEMNTEAFF. The CDR3 DNA is TGTGCCAGCAGTGAATTCGCTGAGATGAACACTGAAGCTTTCTTT. The full variable domain, in which reference TRBV25-1 and TRBJ1-1 provide the parts outside the CDR3, is EADIYQTPRYLVIGTGKKITLECSQTMGHDKMYWYQQDPGMELHLIHYSYGVNSTEKGDLSSESTVSRIRTEHFPLTLESARPSHTSQYLCASSEFAEMNTEAFFGQGTRLTVV.

This clonotype was seen more than once but under ten times. This chain connects TRBV27 to TRBJ2-3, with 8 positions matching TRBD2. V gave up 6 bases and J gave up 4 bases; unmatched junction bases: 6. Germline-derived CDR1 and CDR2 are MNHEY and SMNVEV (reference sequence). This CDR3 has 14 amino acids. Here the CDR3 DNA reads TGTGCCAGCAGCTTTCGGGGACTAGCAGATACGCAGTATTTT. This codes for CASSFRGLADTQYF.

This clonotype was counted only a few times. The genes are TRBV20-1 and TRBJ1-1; D possibly corresponds to TRBD1 (5 bases). Trimming removed 4 bases at V and 1 base at J, with 10 bases between. The germline gives CDR1 DFQATT, CDR2 SNEGSKA (reference sequence). This CDR3 has 13 residues. The CDR3 coding sequence is TGCAGTGCTACGGGAGGACAGAACACTGAAGCTTTCTTT. Its translation: CSATGGQNTEAFF.

This clonotype has more than one count but fewer than ten. The gene calls are TRBV5-6 and TRBJ1-1, with D unclear. Germline V lookup: CDR1 SGHDT, CDR2 YYEEEE. The CDR3 contains 14 residues. V lost 5 bases and J 1 base, leaving 12 bases between the germline ends. The CDR3 DNA follows: TGTGCCAGCAGTGTTCTTGGCAAGAACACTGAAGCTTTCTTT. Its protein is CASSVLGKNTEAFF. The full variable domain, rest sourced from reference TRBV5-6 and TRBJ1-1, is DAGVTQSPTHLIKTRGQQVTLRCSPKSGHDTVSWYQQALGQGPQFIFQYYEEEERQRGNFPDRFSGHQFPNYSSELNVNALLLGDSALYLCASSVLGKNTEAFFGQGTRLTVV.

This clonotype turned up a few times. This chain joins TRBV5-4 and TRBJ2-1; D gene unclear. The V end was cut by 1 base, the J end by 3 bases, with 8 bases between. The CDR3 has 14 residues. Germline CDR1 SGHNT, CDR2 YYREEE (reference sequence). The CDR3 protein is CASSLNSYYNEQFF. CDR3 DNA sequence: TGTGCCAGCAGCTTGAACAGCTACTACAATGAGCAGTTCTTC.

Many counts were recorded for this clonotype. The V and J genes are TRBV10-3 and TRBJ1-2; 8 nucleotides align to TRBD1. The CDR3 is 13 residues long. Per the germline V gene, CDR1 is ENHRY and CDR2 is SYGVKD. V lost 4 bases to trimming and J lost 8 bases; unmatched junction nucleotides: 6. CDR3 in DNA: TGTGCCATCAGTGGGGCAGGGGGCGCGGGCTACACCTTC. It specifies CAISGAGGAGYTF.

The CDR3 reads CASSFGTSGGAWTDTQYF. CDR3 nucleotide sequence: TGTGCCAGCAGCTTCGGGACTAGCGGGGGGGCCTGGACAGATACGCAGTATTTT. The rearrangement links TRBV5-5 to TRBJ2-3, with 16 bases matching TRBD2. Trimming cost V 2 bases and J 3 bases; bases outside gene matches: 6. The germline V gene has CDR1 SGHKS and CDR2 YYEKEE (reference sequence). The CDR3 spans 18 residues.

There are a few counts of this clonotype. V and J are TRBV29-1 and TRBJ1-1, with 7 bases fitting TRBD1. Looked up from germline, CDR1 is SQVTM and CDR2 is ANQGSEA. The V and J ends lost 6 bases and 0 bases, in that order; junction bases with no gene match: 13. This CDR3 region has 16 residues. CDR3 region: CSVRDRSLLMNTEAFF. CDR3 in DNA: TGCAGCGTAAGGGACAGATCTTTATTAATGAACACTGAAGCTTTCTTT.

This clonotype occurred a few times. The chain has TRBV7-3 and TRBJ2-1; 10 bases are a match to TRBD2. Germline-derived CDR1 and CDR2 are SGHTA and FQGTGA. Trimming at V came to 5 bases and at J to 5 bases, leaving 3 bases not matched to a gene. This CDR3 is built from 14 residues. The CDR3 bases are TGTGCCAGCAGCGGGACTAGCGACAACAATGAGCAGTTCTTC. Its translation: CASSGTSDNNEQFF.

This clonotype was counted between two and nine times. The chain links TRBV27 to TRBJ1-2; the D is unclear. V was trimmed by 6 bases and J by 0 bases, leaving 17 bases between them. There are 16 residues in the CDR3. Germline values: CDR1 MNHEY, CDR2 SMNVEV (reference sequence). The DNA for the CDR3 is TGTGCCAGCAGCCACTCCTCCGGAGCCACTAACTATGGCTACACCTTC. Its translation is CASSHSSGATNYGYTF.

There are many counts of this clonotype. The chain combines TRBV12-3 or TRBV12-4 with TRBJ2-1, with 7 bases matching TRBD1. This CDR3 spans 15 amino acids. V was pared by 6 bases and J by 9 bases, with 14 bases of the junction left unmatched. The CDR3 DNA sequence: TGTGCCAGCAGCCCGAACGACAGGGCGCCGGGTGAGCAGTTCTTC. Translated: CASSPNDRAPGEQFF.

The chain employs TRBV6-2 or TRBV6-3 and TRBJ2-2; TRBD1 matches 8 bases. Germline V gene sequence: CDR1 MNHEY, CDR2 SVGEGT. Trimming cost V 10 bases and J 6 bases; bases outside gene matches: 4. This CDR3 is built from 12 residues. The CDR3 DNA follows: TGTGCCACAGGGGGCTGGGCCGGGGAGCTGTTTTTT. Protein: CATGGWAGELFF.

V and J are TRBV11-1 and TRBJ2-1; 9 nucleotides line up with TRBD2. The CDR3 length is 18 residues. The germline CDR1 and CDR2 sequences are SGHAT and FQDESV (reference sequence). V trimming: 5 bases; J trimming: 5 bases; junction bases outside the gene matches: 16. CDR3 DNA: TGTGCCAGCAGCCACTTAGCGGGGGTCAGTAGTGATAACAATGAGCAGTTCTTC. This sequence encodes CASSHLAGVSSDNNEQFF.

The chain has TRBV11-1 and TRBJ1-1; D possibly corresponds to TRBD1 (6 bases). Trimming took off 5 bases at V and 1 base at J, with 23 bases between the two ends. The V gene's germline CDR1 is SGHAT and CDR2 FQDESV (reference sequence). The CDR3 extends over 18 amino acids. CDR3 sequence: CASSLNPRTVLANTEAFF. In DNA form, the CDR3 reads TGTGCCAGCAGCCTTAATCCTAGGACAGTTCTAGCGAACACTGAAGCTTTCTTT.

This clonotype has more than one count but fewer than ten. The V call is TRBV7-8, the J call TRBJ2-7, with D perhaps TRBD2 (5 bases). This CDR3 is 12 amino acids long. Germline loops: CDR1 SGHVS, CDR2 FQNEAQ. V lost 5 bases and J lost 12, with 17 bases in between. Written as DNA, the CDR3 is TGTGCCAGCAGCCGCAATCGGGGAAGGGCGTACTTC. This sequence encodes CASSRNRGRAYF.

This sequence joins TRBV2 and TRBJ2-3; the D gene is possibly TRBD2 (5 bases). The CDR3 contains 14 residues. Trimming shortened V by 4 bases and J by 1 base, and 9 bases separated the two germline ends. Germline assignment: CDR1 SNHLY and CDR2 FYNNEI. The CDR3 protein is CASSARARTDTQYF. CDR3 in DNA: TGTGCCAGCAGTGCGAGGGCCCGCACAGATACGCAGTATTTT.

V is TRBV20-1 and J is TRBJ2-4, with 8 bases lining up with TRBD1. Germline CDR1 is DFQATT and CDR2 is SNEGSKA (reference sequence). V lost 2 bases and J lost 0; bases outside the gene matches: 6. This CDR3 is 16 amino acids long. The CDR3, as DNA: TGCAGTGCTAGATCATCCGGACAGGGAGCCAAAAACATTCAGTACTTC. Encoded protein: CSARSSGQGAKNIQYF.

Concerning this clonotype itself: An end of the junction differs from the germline gene, which may be a read error. V is TRBV7-7 and J is TRBJ2-6, with a weak D call TRBD2 (6 bases). Germline CDR1 SSHAT, CDR2 FNYEAQ (reference sequence). This CDR3 spans 17 amino acids. This chain's CDR3 is CASSPILGSRGANVLTF. The CDR3 DNA follows: TGTGCTAGCAGCCCGATTCTCGGGAGCCGAGGGGCCAACGTCCTGACTTTC.

Many counts were recorded for this clonotype. This chain uses TRBV25-1 with TRBJ1-5; TRBD1 might be the D (6 bases). Per germline, CDR1 MGHDK and CDR2 SYGVNS. V gave up 8 bases and J gave up 1 base, with 12 bases separating them. The CDR3 length is 14 residues. CDR3 nucleotide sequence: TGTGCCAGCGGCGGGGGGGCGAGCAATCAGCCCCAGCATTTT. It codes for CASGGGASNQPQHF.

There are a few counts of this clonotype. This chain uses TRBV20-1 with TRBJ1-1; TRBD1 agrees at 7 bases. This CDR3 is 15 amino acids long. Trimming removed 0 bases from V and 0 bases from J; junction bases left unmatched: 4. Germline V CDR1 and CDR2: DFQATT, SNEGSKA (reference sequence). This chain's CDR3 is CSARETTGLNTEAFF. The CDR3 nucleotides are TGCAGTGCTAGAGAAACGACAGGGTTGAACACTGAAGCTTTCTTT.

This clonotype was seen ten or more times. Written as DNA, the CDR3 is TGCAGTGCTAGAGATTTAAGGGCTAGCGGGAGCTCCTACAATGAGCAGTTCTTC. The encoded protein is CSARDLRASGSSYNEQFF. The chain carries TRBV20-1 and TRBJ2-1; TRBD2 agrees at 10 bases. The CDR3 contains 18 residues. The V gene end was trimmed by 0 bases and the J gene end by 0 bases; junction bases not matched to a gene: 8. Looked up from germline, CDR1 is DFQATT and CDR2 is SNEGSKA (reference sequence).

This clonotype came up a few times. V gene TRBV29-1 combines with J gene TRBJ2-3; weak D call: TRBD2 (6 bases). The V and J ends lost 2 bases and 2 bases respectively, with 11 bases between them. The CDR3 is 14 amino acids. In germline, CDR1 is SQVTM, CDR2 ANQGSEA. The CDR3 coding sequence is TGCAGCGTTGAACGCGGGACTCACACAGATACGCAGTATTTT. This translates into CSVERGTHTDTQYF.

The sample holds a few counts of this clonotype. The chain links TRBV6-5 to TRBJ1-6; D not resolved. CDR1 and CDR2 (germline): MNHEY, SVGAGI. The CDR3 totals 13 residues. Trimming removed 3 bases from V and 8 bases from J, with 8 bases in between. CDR3 loop: CASSYAWDSPLHF. The CDR3 DNA reads as TGTGCCAGCAGTTATGCGTGGGATTCACCCCTCCACTTT.

This clonotype was seen more than once but under ten times. The chain is built from TRBV29-1 and TRBJ1-1; 8 nucleotides agree with TRBD1. The CDR3 sequence is 14 residues long. V lost 4 bases, J lost 4 bases, and 8 bases stayed unmatched. Per germline, CDR1 SQVTM and CDR2 ANQGSEA. CDR3 bases: TGCAGCGTTGTTACAGGGGGACGAGGCACTGAAGCTTTCTTT. Translating gives CSVVTGGRGTEAFF.

The chain carries TRBV4-3 and TRBJ2-1; 10 positions match TRBD2. With V trimmed by 5 bases and J by 7 bases, 5 bases remained unmatched. Germline V lookup: CDR1 LGHNA, CDR2 YSLEER. The CDR3 extends over 14 amino acids. CDR3 bases: TGCGCCAGCAGCAACCTGGGACTAGCGAATGAGCAGTTCTTC. Its translation is CASSNLGLANEQFF.